Listed here are 4 T cell receptor beta chains from one sample, sequenced in a study of cytomegalovirus exposure and HLA in healthy donors. The PCR used 60 Vbeta and 13 Jbeta primers. Profiling relied on immunoSEQ multiplex PCR, and the TCRdb table lists in-frame clones only, not all of them. The data show 190,000 or so clones, roughly four fifths seen once. The specimen was PBMCs. The receptors come from a woman between 50 and 59 years old in good health and CMV-seropositive.

This chain connects TRBV5-1 to TRBJ1-6; D uncertain. The length of the CDR3 is 17 residues. V lost 0 bases and J 0 bases, leaving 10 bases between the germline ends. Germline CDR1 reads SGHRS; CDR2 reads YFSETQ. Here the CDR3 DNA reads TGCGCCAGCAGCTTGGCGGGTTTTAGCTCCTATAATTCACCCCTCCACTTT. It translates to CASSLAGFSSYNSPLHF.

The chain joins TRBV10-3 to TRBJ1-2; D uncertain. The germline V and J ends were trimmed by 3 bases and 0 bases, with 8 bases remaining between them. Germline V lookup: CDR1 ENHRY, CDR2 SYGVKD. CDR3 length: 14 residues. This chain's CDR3 is CAISDRGANYGYTF. The CDR3 DNA reads TGTGCCATCAGTGATCGGGGAGCTAACTATGGCTACACCTTC.

The chain carries TRBV7-9 and TRBJ1-6, with TRBD1 matching over 8 bases. Germline assignment: CDR1 SEHNR and CDR2 FQNEAQ (reference sequence). The CDR3 is made up of 15 amino acids. The junction had 9 bases not matched to a gene; V was cut back by 5 bases and J by 9 bases. This CDR3 is CASSRPTGDGSPLHF. CDR3 in DNA: TGTGCCAGCAGCAGACCGACAGGGGATGGTTCACCCCTCCACTTT.

The chain has TRBV19 and TRBJ1-5; 9 bases align to TRBD1. Germline CDR1 and CDR2: LNHDA and SQIVND (reference sequence). This CDR3 region has 18 residues. The J segment lost 2 bases and the V segment lost 5 bases, leaving 13 bases of the junction unmatched. The DNA for the CDR3 is TGTGCCAGTAGTCACGGGACAGGGAAATATCGGGGCAATCAGCCCCAGCATTTT. Translating it yields CASSHGTGKYRGNQPQHF.